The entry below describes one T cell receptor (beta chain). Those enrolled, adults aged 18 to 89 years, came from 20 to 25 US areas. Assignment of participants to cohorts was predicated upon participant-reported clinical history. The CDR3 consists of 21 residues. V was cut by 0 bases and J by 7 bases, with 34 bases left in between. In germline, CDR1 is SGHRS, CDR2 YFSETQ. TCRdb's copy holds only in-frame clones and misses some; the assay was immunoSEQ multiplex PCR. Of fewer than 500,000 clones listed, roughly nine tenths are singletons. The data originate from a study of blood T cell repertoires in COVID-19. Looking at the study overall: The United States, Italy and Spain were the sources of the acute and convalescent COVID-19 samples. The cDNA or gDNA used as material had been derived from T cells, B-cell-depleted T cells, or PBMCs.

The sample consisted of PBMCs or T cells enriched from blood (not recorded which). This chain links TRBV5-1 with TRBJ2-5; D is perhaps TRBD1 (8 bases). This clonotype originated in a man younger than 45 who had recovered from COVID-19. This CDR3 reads CASSLDGQGISSGRSVRTQYF. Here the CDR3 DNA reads TGCGCCAGCAGCTTGGATGGACAGGGAATCTCTAGCGGCAGGAGTGTGAGGACCCAGTACTTC.